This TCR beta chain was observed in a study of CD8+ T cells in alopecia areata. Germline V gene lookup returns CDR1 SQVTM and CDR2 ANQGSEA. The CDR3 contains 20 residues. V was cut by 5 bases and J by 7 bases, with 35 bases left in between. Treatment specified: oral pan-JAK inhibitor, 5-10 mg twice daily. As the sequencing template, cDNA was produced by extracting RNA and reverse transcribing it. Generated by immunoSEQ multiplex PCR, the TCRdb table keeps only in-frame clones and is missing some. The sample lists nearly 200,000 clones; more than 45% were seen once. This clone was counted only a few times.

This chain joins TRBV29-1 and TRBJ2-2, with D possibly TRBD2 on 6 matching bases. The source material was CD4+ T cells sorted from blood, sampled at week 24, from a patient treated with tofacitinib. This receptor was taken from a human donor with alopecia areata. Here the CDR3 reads CSVRNPSRDSSSLLSGELFF. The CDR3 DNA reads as TGCAGCGTTCGGAACCCGTCCCGGGACTCCAGCTCCCTTTTGAGCGGGGAGCTGTTTTTT.